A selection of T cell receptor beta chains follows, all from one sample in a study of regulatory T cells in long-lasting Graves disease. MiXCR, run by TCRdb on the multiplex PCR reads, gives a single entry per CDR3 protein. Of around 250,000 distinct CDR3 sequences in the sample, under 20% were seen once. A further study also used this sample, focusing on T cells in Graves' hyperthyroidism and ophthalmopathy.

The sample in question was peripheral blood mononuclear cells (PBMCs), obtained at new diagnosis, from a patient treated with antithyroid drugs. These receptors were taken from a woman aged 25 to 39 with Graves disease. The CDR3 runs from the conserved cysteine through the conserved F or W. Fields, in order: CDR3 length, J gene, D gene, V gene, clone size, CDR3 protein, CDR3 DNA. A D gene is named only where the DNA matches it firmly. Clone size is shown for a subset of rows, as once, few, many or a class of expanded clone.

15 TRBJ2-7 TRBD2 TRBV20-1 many CSAQVAGGLIYEQYF TGCAGTGCTCAGGTAGCGGGGGGGCTGATCTACGAGCAGTACTTC
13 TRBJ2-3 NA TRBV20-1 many CSARLGTADTQYF TGCAGTGCTAGATTGGGGACCGCAGATACGCAGTATTTT
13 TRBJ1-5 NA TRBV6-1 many CASMVGGTQPQHF TGTGCCAGCATGGTGGGGGGCACCCAGCCCCAGCATTTT
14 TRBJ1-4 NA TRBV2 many CASSQITTEAKLFF TGTGCCAGCAGTCAGATTACCACAGAGGCGAAACTGTTTTTT
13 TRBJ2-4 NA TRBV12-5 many CASGLLAKNIQYF TGTGCTAGTGGTTTGTTAGCCAAAAACATTCAGTACTTC
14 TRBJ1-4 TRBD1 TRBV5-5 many CASSSGQGVEKLFF TGTGCCAGCAGCTCGGGACAGGGCGTGGAAAAACTGTTTTTT
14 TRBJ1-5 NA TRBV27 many CASSLVGSAKPQHF TGTGCCAGCAGTTTAGTGGGAAGTGCGAAGCCCCAGCATTTT
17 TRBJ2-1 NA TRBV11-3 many CASSSRGSGISYNEQFF TGTGCCAGCAGCTCAAGGGGAAGCGGAATTTCCTACAATGAGCAGTTCTTC
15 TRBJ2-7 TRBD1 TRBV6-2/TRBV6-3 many CASSYPADRGREQYF TGTGCCAGCAGTTACCCCGCCGACAGGGGCCGCGAGCAGTACTTC
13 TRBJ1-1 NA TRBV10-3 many CAIRRSMNTEAFF TGTGCCATCAGAAGAAGTATGAACACTGAAGCTTTCTTT
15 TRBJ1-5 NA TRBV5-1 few CASSLAGTANQPQHF TGCGCCAGCAGCTTGGCCGGTACAGCTAATCAGCCCCAGCATTTT
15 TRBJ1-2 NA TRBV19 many CATTWGQAKNYGYTF TGTGCCACCACATGGGGGCAAGCGAAGAACTATGGCTACACCTTC
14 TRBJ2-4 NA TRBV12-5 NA CASGSDLAKNIQYF TGTGCTAGTGGTTCGGACCTAGCCAAAAACATTCAGTACTTC
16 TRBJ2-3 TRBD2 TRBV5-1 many CASSRVPSGGADTQYF TGCGCCAGCAGCAGGGTTCCCAGCGGGGGGGCAGATACGCAGTATTTT
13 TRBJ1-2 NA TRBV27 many CASSLIGEYGYTF TGTGCCAGCAGCCTCATAGGGGAATATGGCTACACCTTC
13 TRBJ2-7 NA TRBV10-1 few CASSDTSSYEQYF TGCGCCAGCAGTGATACCAGCTCCTACGAGCAGTACTTC
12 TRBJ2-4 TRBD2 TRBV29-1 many CSVAGGGNIQYF TGCAGCGTGGCCGGGGGGGGAAACATTCAGTACTTC
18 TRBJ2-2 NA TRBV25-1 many CASSDIRGREANTGELFF TGTGCCAGCAGTGATATAAGGGGCAGGGAAGCGAACACCGGGGAGCTGTTTTTT
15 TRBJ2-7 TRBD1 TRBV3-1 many CASSKGTGEYYEQYF TGTGCCAGCAGCAAAGGGACAGGAGAGTACTACGAGCAGTACTTC
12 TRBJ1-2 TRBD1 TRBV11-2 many CASSLEPGTGTF TGTGCCAGCAGCTTAGAGCCGGGGACAGGCACCTTC
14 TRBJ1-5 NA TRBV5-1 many CASSLGGQGQPQHF TGCGCCAGCAGCTTGGGAGGGCAGGGTCAGCCCCAGCATTTT
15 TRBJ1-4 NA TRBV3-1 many CASSHGPGKPEKLFF TGTGCCAGCAGCCATGGCCCAGGGAAACCTGAAAAACTGTTTTTT
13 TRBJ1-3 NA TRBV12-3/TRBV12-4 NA CASTKVGGNTIYF TGTGCCAGCACAAAAGTTGGGGGAAACACCATATATTTT
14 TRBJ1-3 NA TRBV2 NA CASGPDNSGNTIYF TGTGCCAGCGGACCTGATAACTCTGGAAACACCATATATTTT
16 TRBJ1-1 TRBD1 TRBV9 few CASSPSTDRGGREAFF TGTGCCAGCAGCCCATCCACGGACAGGGGAGGGAGGGAAGCTTTCTTT
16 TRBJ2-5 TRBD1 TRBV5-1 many CASSLVTGGLPETQYF TGCGCCAGCAGCTTGGTGACAGGGGGTTTGCCAGAGACCCAGTACTTC
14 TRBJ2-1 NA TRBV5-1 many CASSISAGANEQFF TGCGCCAGCAGTATCTCCGCAGGGGCGAATGAGCAGTTCTTC
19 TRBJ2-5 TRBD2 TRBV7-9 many CASSLASAGGLPHQETQYF TGTGCCAGCAGCTTAGCTTCAGCGGGGGGACTACCCCACCAAGAGACCCAGTACTTC
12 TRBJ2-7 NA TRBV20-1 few CSARGQIYEQYF TGCAGTGCTAGAGGGCAGATTTACGAGCAGTACTTC
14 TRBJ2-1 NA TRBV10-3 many CAISESDPYNEQFF TGTGCCATCAGTGAGTCAGATCCCTACAATGAGCAGTTCTTC
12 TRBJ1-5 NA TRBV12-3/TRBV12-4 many CASRDDDQPQHF TGTGCCAGCAGAGACGACGATCAGCCCCAGCATTTT
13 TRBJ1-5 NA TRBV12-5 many CASGLLGPQSQHF TGTGCTAGTGGTTTATTAGGACCCCAGTCCCAGCATTTT
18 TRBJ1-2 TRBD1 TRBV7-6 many CASSLGLPGTDGGYGYTF TGTGCCAGCAGCTTAGGTCTTCCGGGGACAGATGGGGGCTATGGCTACACCTTC
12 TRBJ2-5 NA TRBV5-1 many CASTDAGVTQYF TGCGCCAGCACCGACGCCGGGGTTACCCAGTACTTC
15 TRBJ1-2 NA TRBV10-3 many CAISEKTGLNYGYTF TGTGCCATCAGTGAGAAGACAGGCCTTAACTATGGCTACACCTTC
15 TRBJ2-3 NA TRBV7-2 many CASSLEVRDQDTQYF TGTGCCAGCAGCTTAGAGGTCCGGGATCAGGATACGCAGTATTTT
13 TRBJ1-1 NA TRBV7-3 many CASSSDRYTEAFF TGTGCCAGCAGCTCCGACCGATACACTGAAGCTTTCTTT
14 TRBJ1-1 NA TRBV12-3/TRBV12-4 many CASSERDSNTEAFF TGTGCCAGCAGTGAACGGGACTCGAACACTGAAGCTTTCTTT
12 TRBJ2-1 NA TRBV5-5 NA CASSLKYNEQFF TGTGCCAGCAGCTTGAAGTACAATGAGCAGTTCTTC
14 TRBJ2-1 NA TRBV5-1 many CASSLASGPTEQFF TGCGCCAGCAGCTTGGCTTCGGGCCCCACTGAGCAGTTCTTC
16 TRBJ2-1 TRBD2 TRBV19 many CASSIATSGGKNEQFF TGTGCCAGTAGTATCGCTACTAGCGGGGGGAAGAATGAGCAGTTCTTC
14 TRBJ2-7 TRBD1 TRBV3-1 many CASSQIGQGYEQYF TGTGCCAGCAGCCAAATAGGACAGGGGTACGAGCAGTACTTC
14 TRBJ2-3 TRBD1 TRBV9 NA CASSVESGGDTQYF TGTGCCAGCAGCGTCGAATCAGGGGGAGATACGCAGTATTTT
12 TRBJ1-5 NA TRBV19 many CASSAPNQPQHF TGTGCCAGTTCAGCTCCTAATCAGCCCCAGCATTTT
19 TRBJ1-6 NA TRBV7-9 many CASSLELGPYSVLDSPLHF TGTGCCAGCAGCTTAGAGTTGGGGCCCTATTCGGTACTCGATTCACCCCTCCACTTT
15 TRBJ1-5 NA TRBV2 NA CTSSEEGNDNQPQHF TGTACCAGCAGCGAAGAGGGAAATGACAATCAGCCCCAGCATTTT
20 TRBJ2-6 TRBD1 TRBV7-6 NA CASSPRVRDRVSSGANVLTF TGTGCCAGCAGCCCACGTGTCCGGGACAGGGTCTCCTCTGGGGCCAACGTCCTGACTTTC
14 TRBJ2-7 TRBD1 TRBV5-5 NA CASTPWGQVGEQYF TGTGCCAGCACCCCCTGGGGACAGGTTGGCGAGCAGTACTTC
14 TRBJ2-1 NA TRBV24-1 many CATSATGPAGEQFF TGTGCCACCAGTGCCACCGGACCCGCGGGTGAGCAGTTCTTC
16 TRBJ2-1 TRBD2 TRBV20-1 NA CSAKALYGTSGGAMFF TGCAGTGCAAAAGCCCTCTACGGGACTAGCGGGGGGGCCATGTTCTTC
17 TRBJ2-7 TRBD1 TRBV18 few CASSPRPGTGKVYEQYF TGTGCCAGCTCACCACGCCCTGGGACAGGGAAAGTCTACGAGCAGTACTTC
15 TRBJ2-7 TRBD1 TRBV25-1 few CASSEPGTGTYEQYF TGTGCCAGCAGTGAACCCGGGACAGGGACCTACGAGCAGTACTTC
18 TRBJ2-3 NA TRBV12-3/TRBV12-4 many CASSLPSSGARSTDTQYF TGTGCCAGCAGTTTACCCAGTTCGGGGGCGAGGAGCACAGATACGCAGTATTTT
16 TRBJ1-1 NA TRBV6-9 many CASSYWDLPGNTEAFF TGTGCCAGCAGTTATTGGGACCTTCCTGGGAACACTGAAGCTTTCTTT
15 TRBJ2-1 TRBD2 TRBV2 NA CASSFSGGAGDEQFF TGTGCCAGCAGTTTTAGCGGGGGGGCCGGGGATGAGCAGTTCTTC
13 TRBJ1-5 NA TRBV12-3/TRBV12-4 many CASSLDYSQPQHF TGTGCCAGCAGTTTGGACTACTCTCAGCCCCAGCATTTT
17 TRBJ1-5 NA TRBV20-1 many CSAVPGHKSNSNQPQHF TGCAGTGCCGTACCGGGACACAAGAGCAATAGCAATCAGCCCCAGCATTTT
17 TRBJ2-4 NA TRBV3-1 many CASSLLGGAGAKNIQYF TGTGCCAGCAGCCTCTTAGGAGGGGCCGGAGCCAAAAACATTCAGTACTTC
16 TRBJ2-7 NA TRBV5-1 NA CASSLAGTTRRYEQYF TGTGCCAGCAGCTTGGCCGGGACGACTCGTCGATACGAGCAGTACTTC